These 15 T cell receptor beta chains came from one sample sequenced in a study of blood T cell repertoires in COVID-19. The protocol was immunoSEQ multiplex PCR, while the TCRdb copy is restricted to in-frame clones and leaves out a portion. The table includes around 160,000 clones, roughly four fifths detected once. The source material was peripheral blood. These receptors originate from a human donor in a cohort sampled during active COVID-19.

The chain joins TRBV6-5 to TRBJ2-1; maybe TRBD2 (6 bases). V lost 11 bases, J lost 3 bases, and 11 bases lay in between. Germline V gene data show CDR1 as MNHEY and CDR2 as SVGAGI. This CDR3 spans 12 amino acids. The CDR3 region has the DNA TGTGCCGGAGGGAACTTCTACAATGAGCAGTTCTTC. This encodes CAGGNFYNEQFF.

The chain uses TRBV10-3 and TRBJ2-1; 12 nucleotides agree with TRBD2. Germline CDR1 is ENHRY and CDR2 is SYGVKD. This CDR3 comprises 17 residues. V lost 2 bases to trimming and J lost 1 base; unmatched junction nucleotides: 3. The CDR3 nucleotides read TGTGCCATCAGTGAGGGACTAGCGGGGAAGTCCTACAATGAGCAGTTCTTC. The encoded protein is CAISEGLAGKSYNEQFF.

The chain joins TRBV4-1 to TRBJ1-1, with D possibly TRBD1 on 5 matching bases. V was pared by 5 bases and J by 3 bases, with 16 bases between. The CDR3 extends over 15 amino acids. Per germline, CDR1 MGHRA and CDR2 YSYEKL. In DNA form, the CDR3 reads TGCGCCAGCAGCTTAGAAGTAACGGGGGACACTGAAGCTTTCTTT. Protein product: CASSLEVTGDTEAFF.

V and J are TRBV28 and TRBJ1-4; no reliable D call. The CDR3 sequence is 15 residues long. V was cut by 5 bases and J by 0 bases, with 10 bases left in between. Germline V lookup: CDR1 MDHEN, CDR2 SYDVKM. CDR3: CASSPPIATNEKLFF. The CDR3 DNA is TGTGCCAGCAGTCCCCCCATTGCAACTAATGAAAAACTGTTTTTT.

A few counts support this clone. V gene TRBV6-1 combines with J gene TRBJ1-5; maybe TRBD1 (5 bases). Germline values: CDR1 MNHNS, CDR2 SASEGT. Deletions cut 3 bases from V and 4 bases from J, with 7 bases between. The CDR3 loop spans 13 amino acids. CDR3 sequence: CASSDRANQPQHF. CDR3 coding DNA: TGTGCCAGCAGTGACAGGGCTAATCAGCCCCAGCATTTT.

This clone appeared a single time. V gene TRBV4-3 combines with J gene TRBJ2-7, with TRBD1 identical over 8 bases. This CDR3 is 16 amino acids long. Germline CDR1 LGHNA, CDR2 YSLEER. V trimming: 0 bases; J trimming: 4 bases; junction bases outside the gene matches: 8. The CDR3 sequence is CASSQDQSTGVYEQYF. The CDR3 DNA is TGCGCCAGCAGCCAAGATCAGTCGACAGGGGTATACGAGCAGTACTTC.

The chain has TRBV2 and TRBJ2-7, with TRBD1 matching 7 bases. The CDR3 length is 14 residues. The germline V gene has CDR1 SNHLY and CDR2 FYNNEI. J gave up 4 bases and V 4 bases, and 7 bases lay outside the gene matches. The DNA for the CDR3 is TGTGCCAGCAGTGCCGGGGACAGACCTTACGAGCAGTACTTC. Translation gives CASSAGDRPYEQYF.

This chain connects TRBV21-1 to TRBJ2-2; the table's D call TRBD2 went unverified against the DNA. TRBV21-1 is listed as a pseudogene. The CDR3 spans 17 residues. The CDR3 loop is CASSKARRGGLTGELFF. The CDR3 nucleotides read TGTGCCAGCAGCAAAGCCCGGCGGGGGGGCCTAACTGGGGAGCTGTTTTTT.

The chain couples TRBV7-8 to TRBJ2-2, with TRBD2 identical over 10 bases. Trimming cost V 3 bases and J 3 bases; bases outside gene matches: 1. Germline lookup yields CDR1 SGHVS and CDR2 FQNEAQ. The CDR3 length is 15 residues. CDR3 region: CASSLLAGDTGELFF. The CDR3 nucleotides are TGTGCCAGCAGCTTGCTAGCGGGGGACACCGGGGAGCTGTTTTTT.

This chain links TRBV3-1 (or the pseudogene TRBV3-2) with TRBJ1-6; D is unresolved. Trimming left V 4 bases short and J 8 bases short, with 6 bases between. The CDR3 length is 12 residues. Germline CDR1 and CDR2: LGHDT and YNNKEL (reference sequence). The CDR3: CASSRTDSPLHF. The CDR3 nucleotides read TGTGCCAGCAGCCGCACTGATTCACCCCTCCACTTT.

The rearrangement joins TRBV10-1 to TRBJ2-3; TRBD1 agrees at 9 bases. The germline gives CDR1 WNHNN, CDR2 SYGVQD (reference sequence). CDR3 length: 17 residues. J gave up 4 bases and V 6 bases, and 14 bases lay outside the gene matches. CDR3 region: CASSATDGTGYADTQYF. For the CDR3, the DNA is TGCGCCAGCAGCGCCACTGACGGGACAGGGTACGCAGATACGCAGTATTTT.

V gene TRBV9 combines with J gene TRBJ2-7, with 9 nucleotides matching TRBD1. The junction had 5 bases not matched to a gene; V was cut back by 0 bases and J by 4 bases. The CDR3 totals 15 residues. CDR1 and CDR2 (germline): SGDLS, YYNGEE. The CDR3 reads CASSVETGGRYEQYF. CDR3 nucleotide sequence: TGTGCCAGCAGCGTAGAAACAGGGGGCCGATACGAGCAGTACTTC.

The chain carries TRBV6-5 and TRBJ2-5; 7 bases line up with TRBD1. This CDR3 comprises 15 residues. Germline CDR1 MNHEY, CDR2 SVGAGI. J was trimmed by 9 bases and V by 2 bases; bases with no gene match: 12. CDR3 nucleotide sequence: TGTGCCAGCAGTTACACACGGACAGGAGCCGGTCCCCAGTACTTC. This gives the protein CASSYTRTGAGPQYF.

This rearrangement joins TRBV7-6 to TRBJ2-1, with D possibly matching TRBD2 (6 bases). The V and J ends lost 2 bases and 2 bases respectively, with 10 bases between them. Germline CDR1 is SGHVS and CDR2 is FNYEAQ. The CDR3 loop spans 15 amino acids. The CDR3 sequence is CASSLNPGAYNEQFF. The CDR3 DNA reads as TGTGCCAGCAGCTTAAACCCGGGAGCCTACAATGAGCAGTTCTTC.

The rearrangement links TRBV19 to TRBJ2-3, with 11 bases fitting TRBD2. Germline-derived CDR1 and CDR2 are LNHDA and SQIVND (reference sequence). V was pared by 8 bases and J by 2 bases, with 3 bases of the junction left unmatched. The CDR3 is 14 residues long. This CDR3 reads CASASGGNTDTQYF. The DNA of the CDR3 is TGTGCCAGTGCTAGCGGGGGGAACACAGATACGCAGTATTTT.